These 4 T cell receptor beta chains were sequenced from one sample in a study of memory CD4+ T cells and cytomegalovirus serostatus (dated by TCRdb to about 2019). A FACSAria II was used to sort memory CD4+ T cells, defined as single viable CD3+CD4+CD8-CD45RO+ cells. The library was generated by the immunoSEQ multiplex PCR assay. Imported from immuneACCESS, the table was reduced by TCRdb to in-frame sequences with V and J called. These copies leave out some clones; in studies compared against another copy, an unresolved V gene accounts for under half, and the cause of the remainder is not known. In all, the sample holds over 35,000 clones, and roughly 80% of those were seen once. The ten largest clones represent nearly 0.95% of the sample. Sequences were obtained from memory CD4+ T cells from blood. The origin of the receptors is an adult in good health and CMV-seronegative.

This clone was recorded a few times. The chain carries TRBV19 and TRBJ1-5; the match to TRBD1 covers 8 bases. This CDR3 has 12 residues. Germline CDR1 LNHDA, CDR2 SQIVND (reference sequence). Losses at the gene ends were 9 bases for V and 6 bases for J; bases not matched to a gene: 4. CDR3 coding DNA: TGTGCCAGCCACGACAGGGGTCAGCCCCAGCATTTT. The encoded protein is CASHDRGQPQHF. The full variable domain, rest sourced from reference TRBV19 and TRBJ1-5, is DGGITQSPKYLFRKEGQNVTLSCEQNLNHDAMYWYRQDPGQGLRLIYYSQIVNDFQKGDIAEGYSVSREKKESFPLTVTSAQKNPTAFYLCASHDRGQPQHFGDGTRLSIL.

Only one count was recorded for this clone. The V gene is TRBV2, the J gene TRBJ1-2, with 9 bases identical to TRBD1. The V gene end was trimmed by 7 bases and the J gene end by 4 bases; junction bases not matched to a gene: 10. The germline CDR1 and CDR2 sequences are SNHLY and FYNNEI. CDR3 length: 15 amino acids. CDR3 in amino acids: CASTSPGQGFYGYTF. The CDR3 DNA is TGTGCCAGCACTTCTCCGGGACAGGGCTTCTATGGCTACACCTTC.

The gene calls are TRBV28 and TRBJ1-6; D is possibly TRBD1 (6 bases). CDR1 and CDR2 (germline): MDHEN, SYDVKM. This CDR3 has 16 residues. The germline V and J ends were trimmed by 6 bases and 8 bases, with 20 bases remaining between them. The CDR3 spells CASSDEAGDLDSPLHF. CDR3 nucleotides: TGTGCCAGCAGCGACGAAGCAGGGGATCTTGATTCACCCCTCCACTTT.

The V call is TRBV29-1, the J call TRBJ2-7, with a tentative D call TRBD1 (5 bases). The V end lost 4 bases, the J end lost 2 bases, and 12 bases lay between the germline ends. This CDR3 region has 13 residues. The germline V gene has CDR1 SQVTM and CDR2 ANQGSEA. As DNA, the CDR3 is TGCAGCGTTGCCATGACAGCAACCTACGAGCAGTACTTC. It is translated as CSVAMTATYEQYF.